Each of the 6 T cell receptor beta chains below was sequenced from the same sample in a study of PD-L1 blockade in urothelial cancer. Profiled with immunoSEQ multiplex PCR; TCRdb holds only in-frame clones, not every one. The sample includes about 14,000 clones, roughly 88% of them seen just once. The source was PBMCs, collected around atezolizumab (anti-PD-L1) treatment. The receptors were sampled from a man in his 70s with urothelial cancer.

The chain uses TRBV6-5 and TRBJ1-2; D gene ambiguous. V gave up 8 bases and J gave up 5 bases, with 15 bases separating them. The germline CDR1 and CDR2 sequences are MNHEY and SVGAGI. The CDR3 is made up of 13 amino acids. As DNA, the CDR3 is TGTGCCAGCTCTATCGGGGTTCGGTATGGCTACACCTTC. This gives the protein CASSIGVRYGYTF.

CDR3 protein: CASSLVTSGGIDEQYF. The DNA for the CDR3 is TGTGCCAGCAGCTTAGTGACTAGCGGGGGTATTGACGAGCAGTACTTC. The rearrangement uses TRBV7-8 and TRBJ2-7; TRBD2 agrees at 12 bases. CDR3 length: 16 amino acids. CDR1 is SGHVS, CDR2 FQNEAQ, per germline. V shed 1 base and J 5 bases; nucleotides not matched to a gene: 6. Complete variable domain (other parts from reference TRBV7-8 and TRBJ2-7): GAGVSQSPRYKVAKRGQDVALRCDPISGHVSLFWYQQALGQGPEFLTYFQNEAQLDKSGLPSDRFFAERPEGSVSTLKIQRTQQEDSAVYLCASSLVTSGGIDEQYFGPGTRLTVT.

V gene TRBV13 combines with J gene TRBJ2-3, with 8 bases identical to TRBD1. This CDR3 contains 14 residues. The V segment lost 5 bases and the J segment 4 bases; nucleotides outside the gene matches: 5. Per the germline V gene, CDR1 is PRHDT and CDR2 is FYEKMQ (reference sequence). DNA of the CDR3: TGTGCCAGCAGCCATGACAGGGGTCCAGATACGCAGTATTTT. It specifies CASSHDRGPDTQYF.

J is TRBJ1-3 and V is TRBV30; D ambiguous. The germline V gene encodes CDR1 GTSNPN and CDR2 SVGIG (reference sequence). This CDR3 has 16 residues. Between the trimmed V and J ends, which lost 2 bases and 0 bases, there was a span of 14 bases. CDR3 sequence reads: CAWSSGNSLSGNTIYF. The CDR3 bases are TGTGCCTGGAGTAGTGGAAACAGCCTCTCTGGAAACACCATATATTTT.

The chain combines TRBV5-1 with TRBJ2-3; 10 nucleotides match TRBD1. The V segment lost 4 bases and the J segment 6 bases; nucleotides outside the gene matches: 8. The CDR3 length is 15 residues. Per germline, CDR1 SGHRS and CDR2 YFSETQ. CDR3 DNA sequence: TGCGCCAGCAGCGCCGGGACAGGGGTCCACGATACGCAGTATTTT. Amino acids: CASSAGTGVHDTQYF.

The V gene is TRBV5-1, the J gene TRBJ1-2, with 12 bases that match TRBD1. This CDR3 region has 14 residues. CDR1 and CDR2 from the germline V gene are SGHRS and YFSETQ. Germline trimming cut 0 bases from V and 10 bases from J; bases unmatched to any gene: 4. This chain's CDR3 is CASSLGGDRGHYTF. CDR3 DNA sequence: TGCGCCAGCAGCTTGGGCGGGGACAGGGGGCACTACACCTTC.